This T cell receptor beta chain was observed in a study of cytomegalovirus exposure and HLA in healthy donors. Study summary: HLA-typed donors were the source of tens of millions of unique TCRs held in an early data release. Membership in the Caucasian-associated ancestry cluster was found for 65% to 85% of nearly 400 genotyped donors. Study results and limitations: Exclusion as indistinguishable affected some V segments, including TRBV6-2 and TRBV6-3.

Notes on this clone: Antigen: not known.

Per germline, CDR1 SGHRS and CDR2 YFSETQ. Trimming cost V 3 bases and J 2 bases; bases outside gene matches: 4. The CDR3 length is 15 residues. Amplification used 60 Vbeta primers and 13 Jbeta primers. Study processing details: Among the unique TCR beta chains that a later analysis counted, 70 million to 85 million in all, roughly 10 million were shared. Produced via immunoSEQ multiplex PCR; TCRdb's table is partial and in-frame only. The DNA was the basis for D and trimming; V, J and clone size are from that table. The sample has about 150,000 clones; roughly three quarters are singletons. The chain combines TRBV5-1 with TRBJ1-2, with 10 bases lining up with TRBD1. The TCR comes from a male donor in good health and CMV-seronegative. Specimen: PBMCs. Here the CDR3 DNA reads TGCGCCAGCAGCTCCAAGACAGGGGGCAACTATGGCTACACCTTC. Translating gives CASSSKTGGNYGYTF.